This T cell receptor (beta chain) was documented in a study of blood T cell repertoires in COVID-19 (dated by TCRdb to the early 2020s). Broadly, across the study: Samples from collaborators originated in the United States, Italy and Spain and spanned both the acute and convalescent phases of COVID-19. Subjects who had been exposed to COVID-19, were actively infected with it, or had recovered from it provided the deeply sampled blood TCRbeta repertoires that made up the dataset. The repertoires were released in a freely available public database intended as a resource for research on the immune response to SARS-CoV-2. Sample metadata almost always included a de-identified subject ID, COVID-19 status, age in years and sex. Where available, HLA class I and class II types were taken from metadata supplied by the sample provider and were not determined by assay-based typing. The prospective study material was composed of cDNA or gDNA derived from T cells, B-cell-depleted T cells, or PBMCs. The samples were drawn from two sources: the first 160 participants of the ongoing ImmuneRACE study, and over 1,000 subjects contributed by 6 global collaborators. Paper-wide results and their limitations: Clinical and demographic metadata were provided uncurated, with the amount varying by source and participant.

Worth noting for this clone: What antigen it recognizes has not been identified. No quality values exist for individual bases; no much larger clone is one base distant.

The immunoSEQ Assay, a bias-controlled multiplex PCR, was used to amplify TCRbeta CDR3 regions from genomic DNA. The authors' pipeline ran thus. Within the assay, amplification of reference gene primers was used to estimate how many nucleated cells each sample contained. Sequence reads were collapsed and filtered to measure the absolute abundance of every unique TCRbeta CDR3 rearrangement. For each sample, productive Simpson clonality was calculated as the square root of Simpson's diversity index over productive rearrangements. Held by TCRdb, this immuneACCESS table contains in-frame sequences only and omits some clones. Under half of the omission traces to an unresolved V gene where checked; the cause of the rest is unknown. The V and J calls and clone size are taken from that table; D and trimming were inferred from the DNA. For this sample the table gives around 100,000 clones, of which around 88% were detected only once. Approximately 5% of the sample lies in the top ten.

Whole blood was collected in K2EDTA tubes by collaborating institutions according to the institutions' own protocols. For TCRbeta analysis, collaborator samples were shipped as frozen whole blood, as isolated PBMCs, or as DNA extracted from either sample type. The sequence derives from a human donor in a cohort sampled during active COVID-19. The source material was peripheral blood.

The CDR3 protein sequence reads: CASSSSPLVGTSWDEQYF. The base sequence is TGTGCCAGCAGTTCATCCCCTTTGGTGGGGACTTCCTGGGACGAGCAGTACTTC. The chain joins TRBV28 to TRBJ2-7; D gene: possibly TRBD2, on 6 matching bases. The CDR3 has 18 amino acids, counting the end cysteine and phenylalanine. The read is trimmed to its CDR3 DNA, 54 bases read in frame from base 1. V is shortened by 4 bases, J by 5 bases, and the region joining them spans 27 bases. The germline V gene specifies MDHEN as CDR1 and SYDVKM as CDR2.